This T cell receptor beta chain stems from a study of shared clonotypes between healthy human individuals. The run depth of the assay was deep. The material for each subset, its genomic DNA, was split evenly across several immunoSEQ plates. Sequencing used immunoSEQ multiplex PCR; TCRdb keeps in-frame clones, though not all of them. This sample has about 450,000 clones, with roughly 80% found just once. Per the germline V gene, CDR1 is SGHTA and CDR2 is FQGTGA. J gave up 7 bases and V 3 bases, and 5 bases lay outside the gene matches. The CDR3 is 14 amino acids. This clone appeared once. The sequence came from a woman aged 40-49 years in good health. Some clones in this sample may be carry-over from other donors' samples. The sequenced material came from PBMCs. The V call is TRBV7-3, the J call TRBJ2-5; 10 bases match TRBD1. In DNA, the CDR3 is TGTGCCAGCAGCTTTTATGGACAGGGGGGGACCCAGTACTTC. This gives the protein CASSFYGQGGTQYF.